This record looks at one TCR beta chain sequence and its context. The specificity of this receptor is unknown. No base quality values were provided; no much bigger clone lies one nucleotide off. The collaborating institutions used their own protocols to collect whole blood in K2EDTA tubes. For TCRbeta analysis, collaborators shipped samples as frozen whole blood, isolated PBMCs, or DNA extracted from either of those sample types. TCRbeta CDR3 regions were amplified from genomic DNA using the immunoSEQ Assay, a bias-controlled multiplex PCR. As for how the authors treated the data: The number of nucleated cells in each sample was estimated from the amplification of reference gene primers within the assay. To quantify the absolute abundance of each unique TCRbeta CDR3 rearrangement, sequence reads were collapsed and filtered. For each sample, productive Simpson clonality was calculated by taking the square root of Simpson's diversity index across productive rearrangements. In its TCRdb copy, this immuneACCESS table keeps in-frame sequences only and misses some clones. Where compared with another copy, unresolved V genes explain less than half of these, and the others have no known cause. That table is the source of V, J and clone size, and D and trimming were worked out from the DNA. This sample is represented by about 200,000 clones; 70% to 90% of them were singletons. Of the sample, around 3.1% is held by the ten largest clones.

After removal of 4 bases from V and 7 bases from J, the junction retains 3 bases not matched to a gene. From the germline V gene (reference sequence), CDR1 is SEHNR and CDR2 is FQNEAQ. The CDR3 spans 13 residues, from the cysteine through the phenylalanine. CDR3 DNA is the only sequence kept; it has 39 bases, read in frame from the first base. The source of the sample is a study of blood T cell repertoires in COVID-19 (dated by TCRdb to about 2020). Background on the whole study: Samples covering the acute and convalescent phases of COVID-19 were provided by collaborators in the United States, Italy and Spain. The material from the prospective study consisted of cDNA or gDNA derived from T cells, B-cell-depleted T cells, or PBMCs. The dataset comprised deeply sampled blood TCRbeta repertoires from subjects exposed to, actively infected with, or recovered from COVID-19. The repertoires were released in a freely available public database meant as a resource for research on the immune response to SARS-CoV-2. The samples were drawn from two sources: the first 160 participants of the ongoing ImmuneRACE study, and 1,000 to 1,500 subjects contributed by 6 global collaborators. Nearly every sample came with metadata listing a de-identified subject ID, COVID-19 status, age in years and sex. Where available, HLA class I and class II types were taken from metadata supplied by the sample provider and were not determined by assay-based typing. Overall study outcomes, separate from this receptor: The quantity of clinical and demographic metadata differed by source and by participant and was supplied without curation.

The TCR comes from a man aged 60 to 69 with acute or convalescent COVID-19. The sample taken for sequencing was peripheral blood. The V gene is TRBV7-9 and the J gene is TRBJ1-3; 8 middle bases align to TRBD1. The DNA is TGTGCCAGCAGCTCACAGGGGGTGAACACCATATATTTT. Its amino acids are CASSSQGVNTIYF.